A selection of T cell receptor beta chains follows, all from one sample in a study of regulatory T cells in long-lasting Graves disease. TCRdb reanalysed the multiplex PCR reads using MiXCR and keeps one entry per CDR3 protein. The sample has about 620,000 distinct CDR3 sequences, 15% to 20% seen once. This same sample was also part of a study on T cells in Graves' hyperthyroidism and ophthalmopathy.

Sample: peripheral blood mononuclear cells (PBMCs), taken at new diagnosis, from a patient treated with antithyroid drugs. The receptors originated from a woman in her 30s with Graves disease. Both conserved end residues are part of each CDR3. D genes are given only for firm matches. Expanded clones get a size class; other rows say once, few or many, or leave the size out.

J gene: TRBJ1-1; V gene: TRBV28; clone size: many; D gene: -; CDR3 protein: CASSFNSGAFF; CDR3 DNA: TGTGCCAGCAGTTTTAACAGCGGAGCTTTCTTT
J gene: TRBJ2-1; V gene: TRBV5-1; clone size: -; D gene: -; CDR3 protein: CASSLDSQSSYNEQFF; CDR3 DNA: TGCGCCAGCAGCTTAGACAGCCAGAGCTCCTACAATGAGCAGTTCTTC
J gene: TRBJ1-2; V gene: TRBV6-1; clone size: many; D gene: TRBD1; CDR3 protein: CASSPRGANYGYTF; CDR3 DNA: TGTGCCAGCAGCCCCAGGGGGGCTAACTATGGCTACACCTTC
J gene: TRBJ1-1; V gene: TRBV6-1; clone size: many; D gene: TRBD1; CDR3 protein: CASTGQINTEAFF; CDR3 DNA: TGTGCCAGCACGGGACAGATAAACACTGAAGCTTTCTTT
J gene: TRBJ1-1; V gene: TRBV20-1; clone size: many; D gene: -; CDR3 protein: CSAREVKGTANTEAFF; CDR3 DNA: TGCAGTGCTAGAGAAGTTAAAGGGACGGCGAACACTGAAGCTTTCTTT
J gene: TRBJ1-2; V gene: TRBV6-5; clone size: -; D gene: -; CDR3 protein: CASSYTDSYGYTF; CDR3 DNA: TGTGCCAGCAGTTACACCGACAGCTATGGCTACACCTTC
J gene: TRBJ1-3; V gene: TRBV24-1; clone size: few; D gene: -; CDR3 protein: CATSDSVGNTIYF; CDR3 DNA: TGTGCCACCAGTGACTCGGTTGGAAACACCATATATTTT
J gene: TRBJ2-1; V gene: TRBV19; clone size: few; D gene: -; CDR3 protein: CASSKDYDEQFF; CDR3 DNA: TGTGCCAGTAGTAAGGACTATGATGAGCAGTTCTTC
J gene: TRBJ1-5; V gene: TRBV7-9; clone size: many; D gene: TRBD1; CDR3 protein: CASGGDRVTAQHF; CDR3 DNA: TGTGCCAGTGGCGGGGACAGGGTTACAGCCCAGCATTTT
J gene: TRBJ1-5; V gene: TRBV6-1; clone size: few; D gene: -; CDR3 protein: CASSEPRQAGHF; CDR3 DNA: TGTGCCAGCAGTGAACCACGACAGGCTGGGCATTTT
J gene: TRBJ2-3; V gene: TRBV7-9; clone size: -; D gene: -; CDR3 protein: CVSRPRTDKVNTQYF; CDR3 DNA: TGTGTCAGCAGACCCCGGACGGATAAAGTAAATACGCAGTATTTT
J gene: TRBJ2-5; V gene: TRBV9; clone size: many; D gene: -; CDR3 protein: CASSGRSPQETQYF; CDR3 DNA: TGTGCCAGCAGCGGAAGGAGTCCCCAAGAGACCCAGTACTTC
J gene: TRBJ2-1; V gene: TRBV18; clone size: -; D gene: -; CDR3 protein: CASSPQNDNEQFF; CDR3 DNA: TGTGCCAGCTCACCACAGAATGACAATGAGCAGTTCTTC
J gene: TRBJ2-6; V gene: TRBV2; clone size: few; D gene: -; CDR3 protein: CASGGRGTRSSGANVLTF; CDR3 DNA: TGTGCCAGCGGGGGAAGGGGAACCCGGTCCTCTGGGGCCAACGTCCTGACTTTC
J gene: TRBJ2-1; V gene: TRBV7-3; clone size: many; D gene: TRBD2; CDR3 protein: CASSFMGVGTSGRDEQFF; CDR3 DNA: TGTGCCAGCAGCTTTATGGGGGTTGGGACTAGCGGGAGGGATGAGCAGTTCTTC
J gene: TRBJ2-2; V gene: TRBV6-2/TRBV6-3; clone size: many; D gene: TRBD1; CDR3 protein: CATTTITGGWDTGELFF; CDR3 DNA: TGTGCCACCACCACCATTACAGGGGGCTGGGACACCGGGGAGCTGTTTTTT
J gene: TRBJ1-2; V gene: TRBV6-1; clone size: -; D gene: -; CDR3 protein: CASRNQDIGPGYTF; CDR3 DNA: TGTGCCAGCAGAAACCAGGACATCGGACCTGGCTACACCTTC
J gene: TRBJ2-7; V gene: TRBV5-8; clone size: -; D gene: -; CDR3 protein: CASSLEFLNTYEQYF; CDR3 DNA: TGTGCCAGCAGCTTGGAGTTTCTCAACACCTACGAGCAGTACTTC
J gene: TRBJ1-3; V gene: TRBV7-8; clone size: many; D gene: -; CDR3 protein: CASSPMAPGGNTIYF; CDR3 DNA: TGTGCCAGCAGCCCTATGGCCCCGGGGGGAAACACCATATATTTT
J gene: TRBJ1-5; V gene: TRBV28; clone size: many; D gene: TRBD1; CDR3 protein: CASSPQGARQPQHF; CDR3 DNA: TGTGCCAGCAGTCCCCAGGGGGCGAGGCAGCCCCAGCATTTT
J gene: TRBJ2-7; V gene: TRBV28; clone size: many; D gene: -; CDR3 protein: CASSFATGDYYEQYF; CDR3 DNA: TGTGCCAGCAGTTTTGCAACGGGAGACTACTACGAGCAGTACTTC
J gene: TRBJ2-7; V gene: TRBV27; clone size: -; D gene: -; CDR3 protein: CASTRGGAGSEQYF; CDR3 DNA: TGTGCCAGCACCCGAGGGGGGGCGGGCAGCGAGCAGTACTTC
J gene: TRBJ2-1; V gene: TRBV12-3/TRBV12-4; clone size: many; D gene: -; CDR3 protein: CASASGGRGEQFF; CDR3 DNA: TGTGCCAGCGCGTCGGGGGGCCGGGGTGAGCAGTTCTTC
J gene: TRBJ1-1; V gene: TRBV28; clone size: many; D gene: -; CDR3 protein: CASSNRANTEAFF; CDR3 DNA: TGTGCCAGCTCGAACAGGGCAAACACTGAAGCTTTCTTT
J gene: TRBJ2-7; V gene: TRBV6-2/TRBV6-3; clone size: few; D gene: TRBD1; CDR3 protein: CASSPDRANYEQYF; CDR3 DNA: TGTGCCAGCAGTCCCGACAGGGCTAACTACGAGCAGTACTTC
J gene: TRBJ1-6; V gene: TRBV5-1; clone size: -; D gene: TRBD1; CDR3 protein: CASRPAGTGNNSPLHF; CDR3 DNA: TGCGCCAGCAGGCCTGCCGGGACAGGGAATAATTCACCCCTCCACTTT
J gene: TRBJ2-5; V gene: TRBV11-2; clone size: -; D gene: TRBD2; CDR3 protein: CASSLDTLAGFQETQYF; CDR3 DNA: TGTGCCAGCAGCTTAGATACACTAGCGGGATTCCAAGAGACCCAGTACTTC
J gene: TRBJ1-2; V gene: TRBV27; clone size: many; D gene: -; CDR3 protein: CASSLSINVYGYTF; CDR3 DNA: TGTGCCAGCAGTTTATCGATAAATGTCTATGGCTACACCTTC
J gene: TRBJ2-1; V gene: TRBV24-1; clone size: -; D gene: -; CDR3 protein: CATRSTLDSTDEQFF; CDR3 DNA: TGTGCCACCAGAAGCACCCTTGACAGTACGGATGAGCAGTTCTTC
J gene: TRBJ1-5; V gene: TRBV6-5; clone size: -; D gene: TRBD1; CDR3 protein: CASSYSSRGLNQPQHF; CDR3 DNA: TGTGCCAGCAGTTACTCGTCCAGGGGGCTGAATCAGCCCCAGCATTTT
J gene: TRBJ2-2; V gene: TRBV29-1; clone size: few; D gene: -; CDR3 protein: CSVGWFGESRLGELFF; CDR3 DNA: TGCAGCGTTGGCTGGTTCGGGGAGAGTCGTCTTGGGGAGCTGTTTTTT
J gene: TRBJ1-5; V gene: TRBV16; clone size: many; D gene: -; CDR3 protein: CASSQYIQYQPQHF; CDR3 DNA: TGTGCCAGCAGCCAATATATCCAGTATCAGCCCCAGCATTTT
J gene: TRBJ1-6; V gene: TRBV12-3/TRBV12-4; clone size: -; D gene: TRBD1; CDR3 protein: CASRGRQGNSPLHF; CDR3 DNA: TGTGCCAGCAGGGGTCGACAGGGAAATTCACCCCTCCACTTT
J gene: TRBJ2-1; V gene: TRBV6-1; clone size: -; D gene: -; CDR3 protein: CASLIPPAGEQFF; CDR3 DNA: TGTGCCAGTCTAATCCCCCCCGCAGGGGAGCAGTTCTTC